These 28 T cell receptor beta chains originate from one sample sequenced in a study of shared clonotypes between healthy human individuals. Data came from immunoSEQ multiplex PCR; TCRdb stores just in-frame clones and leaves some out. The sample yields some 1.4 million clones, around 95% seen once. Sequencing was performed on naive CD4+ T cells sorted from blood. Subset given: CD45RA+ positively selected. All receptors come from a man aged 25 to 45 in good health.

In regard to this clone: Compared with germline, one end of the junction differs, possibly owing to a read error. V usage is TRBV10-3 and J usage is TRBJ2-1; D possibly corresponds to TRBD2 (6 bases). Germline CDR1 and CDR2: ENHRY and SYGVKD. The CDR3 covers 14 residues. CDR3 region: CAISELSGRPLRLF. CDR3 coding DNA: TGTGCCATCAGTGAGTTAAGCGGGCGACCCCTGAGGCTCTTC.

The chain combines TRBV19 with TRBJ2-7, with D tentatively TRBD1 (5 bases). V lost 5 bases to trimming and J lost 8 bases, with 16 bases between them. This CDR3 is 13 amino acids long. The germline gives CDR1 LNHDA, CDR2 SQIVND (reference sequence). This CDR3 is CASSPTGQGKQYF. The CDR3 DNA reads TGTGCCAGTAGTCCAACTGGGCAGGGTAAGCAGTACTTC. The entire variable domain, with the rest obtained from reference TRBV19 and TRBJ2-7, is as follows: DGGITQSPKYLFRKEGQNVTLSCEQNLNHDAMYWYRQDPGQGLRLIYYSQIVNDFQKGDIAEGYSVSREKKESFPLTVTSAQKNPTAFYLCASSPTGQGKQYFGPGTRLTVT.

DNA of the CDR3: TGTGCCAGCTCACCCAGCGGGAGCGGCGAGCAGTACTTC. This codes for CASSPSGSGEQYF. The V gene is TRBV18, the J gene TRBJ2-7; 8 positions match TRBD2. CDR3 length: 13 amino acids. J lost 6 bases, V lost 3 bases, and 4 bases had no gene match. Germline lookup yields CDR1 KGHSH and CDR2 LQKENI.

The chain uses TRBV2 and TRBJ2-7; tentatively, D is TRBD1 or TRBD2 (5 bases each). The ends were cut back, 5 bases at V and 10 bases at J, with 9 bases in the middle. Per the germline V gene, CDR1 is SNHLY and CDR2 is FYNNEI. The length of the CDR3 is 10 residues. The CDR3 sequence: CASSRGVQYF. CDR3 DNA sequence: TGTGCCAGCAGTCGAGGGGTACAGTACTTC.

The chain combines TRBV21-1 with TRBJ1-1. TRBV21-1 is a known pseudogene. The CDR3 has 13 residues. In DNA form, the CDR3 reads TGTGCCAGCAGCAAAGACGGGAACACTGAAGCTTTCTTT. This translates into CASSKDGNTEAFF.

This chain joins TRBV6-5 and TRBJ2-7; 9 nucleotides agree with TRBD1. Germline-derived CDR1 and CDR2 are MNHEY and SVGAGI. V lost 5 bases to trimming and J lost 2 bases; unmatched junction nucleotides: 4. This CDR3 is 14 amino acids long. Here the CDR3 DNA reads TGTGCCAGCAGTAGACAGGGGGACGCCTACGAGCAGTACTTC. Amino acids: CASSRQGDAYEQYF.

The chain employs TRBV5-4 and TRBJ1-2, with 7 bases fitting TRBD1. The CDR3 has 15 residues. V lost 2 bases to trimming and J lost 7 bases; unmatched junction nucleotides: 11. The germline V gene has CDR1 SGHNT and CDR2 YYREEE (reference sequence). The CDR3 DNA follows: TGTGCCAGCAGCTTCTTAACAGGGGCGGAGCGTGGCTACACCTTC. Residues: CASSFLTGAERGYTF.

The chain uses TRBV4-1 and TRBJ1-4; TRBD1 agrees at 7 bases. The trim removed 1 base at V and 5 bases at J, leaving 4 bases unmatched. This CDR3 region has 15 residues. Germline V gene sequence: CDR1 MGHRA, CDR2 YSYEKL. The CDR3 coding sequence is TGCGCCAGCAGCCAAGGCGACAGGGAAAATGAAAAACTGTTTTTT. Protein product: CASSQGDRENEKLFF.

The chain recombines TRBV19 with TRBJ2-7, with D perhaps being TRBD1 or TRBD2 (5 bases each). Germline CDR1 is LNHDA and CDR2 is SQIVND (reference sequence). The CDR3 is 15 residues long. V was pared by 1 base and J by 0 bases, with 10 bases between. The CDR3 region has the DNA TGTGCCAGTAGTATAGTCAAGGGGAGCTCCTACGAGCAGTACTTC. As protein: CASSIVKGSSYEQYF.

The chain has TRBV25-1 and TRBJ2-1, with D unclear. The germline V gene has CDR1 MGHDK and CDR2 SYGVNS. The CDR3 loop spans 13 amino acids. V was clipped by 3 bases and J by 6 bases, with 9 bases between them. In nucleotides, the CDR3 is TGTGCCAGCAGTGACGTTTATCTCAATGAGCAGTTCTTC. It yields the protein CASSDVYLNEQFF.

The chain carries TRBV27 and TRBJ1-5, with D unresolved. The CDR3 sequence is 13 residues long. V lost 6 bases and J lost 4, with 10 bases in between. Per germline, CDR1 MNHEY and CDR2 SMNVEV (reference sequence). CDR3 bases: TGTGCCAGCAGCCCGACAATGAATCAGCCCCAGCATTTT. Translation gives CASSPTMNQPQHF.

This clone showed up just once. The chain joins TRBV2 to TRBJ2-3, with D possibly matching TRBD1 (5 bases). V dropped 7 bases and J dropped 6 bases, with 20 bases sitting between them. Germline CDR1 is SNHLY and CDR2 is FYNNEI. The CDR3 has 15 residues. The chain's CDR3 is CASMGQLFGFDTQYF. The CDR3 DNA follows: TGTGCCAGCATGGGGCAGTTGTTTGGTTTTGATACGCAGTATTTT.

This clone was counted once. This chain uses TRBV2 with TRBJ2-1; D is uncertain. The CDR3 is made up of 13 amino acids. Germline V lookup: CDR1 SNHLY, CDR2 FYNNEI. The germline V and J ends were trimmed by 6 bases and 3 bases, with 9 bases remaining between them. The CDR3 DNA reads TGTGCCAGCAGGGCGGACGGCTACAATGAGCAGTTCTTC. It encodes CASRADGYNEQFF.

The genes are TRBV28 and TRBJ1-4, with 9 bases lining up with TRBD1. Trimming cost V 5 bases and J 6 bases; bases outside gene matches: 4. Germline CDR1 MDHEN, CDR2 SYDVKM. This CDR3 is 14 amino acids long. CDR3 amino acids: CASSVDRGDEKLFF. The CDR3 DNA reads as TGTGCCAGCAGTGTTGACAGGGGGGATGAAAAACTGTTTTTT.

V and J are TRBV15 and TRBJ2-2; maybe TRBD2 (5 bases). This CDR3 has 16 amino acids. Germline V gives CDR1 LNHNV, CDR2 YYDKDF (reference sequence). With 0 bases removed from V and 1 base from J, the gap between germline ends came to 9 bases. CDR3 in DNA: TGTGCCACCAGCAGAGATATCGGGATGAACACCGGGGAGCTGTTTTTT. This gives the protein CATSRDIGMNTGELFF. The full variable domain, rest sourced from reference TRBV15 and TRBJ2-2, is DAMVIQNPRYQVTQFGKPVTLSCSQTLNHNVMYWYQQKSSQAPKLLFHYYDKDFNNEADTPDNFQSRRPNTSFCFLDIRSPGLGDTAMYLCATSRDIGMNTGELFFGEGSRLTVL.

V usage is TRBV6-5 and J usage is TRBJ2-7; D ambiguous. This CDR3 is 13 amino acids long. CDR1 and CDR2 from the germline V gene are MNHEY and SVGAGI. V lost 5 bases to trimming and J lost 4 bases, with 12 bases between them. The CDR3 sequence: CASSTPGVYEQYF. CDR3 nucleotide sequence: TGTGCCAGCAGTACCCCAGGAGTTTACGAGCAGTACTTC.

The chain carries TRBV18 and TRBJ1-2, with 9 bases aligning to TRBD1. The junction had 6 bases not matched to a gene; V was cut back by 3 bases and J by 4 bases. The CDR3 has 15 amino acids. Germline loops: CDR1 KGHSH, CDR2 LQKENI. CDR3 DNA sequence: TGTGCCAGCTCACCGGACGGGACAGGGATCTATGGCTACACCTTC. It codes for CASSPDGTGIYGYTF.

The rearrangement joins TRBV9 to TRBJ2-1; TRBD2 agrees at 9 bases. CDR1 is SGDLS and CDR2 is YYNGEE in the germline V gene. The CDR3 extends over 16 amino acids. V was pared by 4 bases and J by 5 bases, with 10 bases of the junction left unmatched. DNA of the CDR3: TGTGCCAGCAGCCGAAACCCGGGACTAGCAGACAATGAGCAGTTCTTC. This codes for CASSRNPGLADNEQFF.

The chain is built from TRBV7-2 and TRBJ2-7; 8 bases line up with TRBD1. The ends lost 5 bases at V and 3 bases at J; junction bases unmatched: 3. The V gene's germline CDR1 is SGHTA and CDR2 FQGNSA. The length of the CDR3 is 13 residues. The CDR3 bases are TGTGCCAGCAGCCGGACAGGGTTCTACGAGCAGTACTTC. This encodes CASSRTGFYEQYF.

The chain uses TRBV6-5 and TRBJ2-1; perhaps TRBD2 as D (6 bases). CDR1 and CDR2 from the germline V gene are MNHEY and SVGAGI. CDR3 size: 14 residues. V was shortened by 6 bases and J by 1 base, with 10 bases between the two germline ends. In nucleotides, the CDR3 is TGTGCCAGCAGGATCGGAGGGTCCTACAATGAGCAGTTCTTC. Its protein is CASRIGGSYNEQFF.

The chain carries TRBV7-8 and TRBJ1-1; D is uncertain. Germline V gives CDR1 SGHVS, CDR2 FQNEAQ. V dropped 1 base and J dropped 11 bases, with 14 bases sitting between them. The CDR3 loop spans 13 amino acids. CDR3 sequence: CASSLGGSSRAFF. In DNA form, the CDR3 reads TGTGCCAGCAGCTTAGGGGGTTCTAGCAGGGCTTTCTTT.

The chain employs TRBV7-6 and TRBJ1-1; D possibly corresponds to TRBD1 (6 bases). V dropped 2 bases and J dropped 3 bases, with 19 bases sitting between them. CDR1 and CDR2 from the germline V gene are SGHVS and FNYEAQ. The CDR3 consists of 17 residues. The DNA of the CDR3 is TGTGCCAGCAGCTTATGGGGCAGGGGAAGTGGCCACACTGAAGCTTTCTTT. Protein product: CASSLWGRGSGHTEAFF.

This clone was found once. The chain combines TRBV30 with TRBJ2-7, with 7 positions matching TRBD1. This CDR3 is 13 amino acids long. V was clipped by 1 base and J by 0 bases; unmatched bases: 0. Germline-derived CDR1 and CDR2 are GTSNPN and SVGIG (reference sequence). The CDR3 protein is CAWSAGGSYEQYF. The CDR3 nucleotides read TGTGCCTGGAGTGCAGGGGGCTCCTACGAGCAGTACTTC.

The CDR3 spells CAIKGLAGPGELFF. CDR3 bases: TGTGCCATCAAGGGACTAGCGGGACCCGGGGAGCTGTTTTTT. This chain uses TRBV10-3 with TRBJ2-2; TRBD2 agrees at 13 bases. With 7 bases clipped from V and 6 bases from J, the junction kept 2 bases outside the gene matches. This CDR3 is built from 14 residues. The V gene's germline CDR1 is ENHRY and CDR2 SYGVKD.

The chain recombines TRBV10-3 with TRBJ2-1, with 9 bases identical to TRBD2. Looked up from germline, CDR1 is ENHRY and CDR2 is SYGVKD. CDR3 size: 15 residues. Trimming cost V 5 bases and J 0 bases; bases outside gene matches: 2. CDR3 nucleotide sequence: TGTGCCATCAGTAATAGCGGGAGCTCCTACAATGAGCAGTTCTTC. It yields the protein CAISNSGSSYNEQFF.

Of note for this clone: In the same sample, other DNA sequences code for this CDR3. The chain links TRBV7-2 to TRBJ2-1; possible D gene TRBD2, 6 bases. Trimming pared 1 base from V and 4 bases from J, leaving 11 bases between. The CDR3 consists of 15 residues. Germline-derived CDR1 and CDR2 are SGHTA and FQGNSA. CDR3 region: CASSLDRTTYNEQFF. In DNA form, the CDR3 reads TGTGCCAGCAGCTTAGACCGGACTACGTACAATGAGCAGTTCTTC.

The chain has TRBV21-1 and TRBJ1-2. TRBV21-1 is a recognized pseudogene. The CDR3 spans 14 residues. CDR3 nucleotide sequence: TGTGCCAGCAGCAAAGTCACGAGAGACTATGGCTACACCTTC. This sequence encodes CASSKVTRDYGYTF.

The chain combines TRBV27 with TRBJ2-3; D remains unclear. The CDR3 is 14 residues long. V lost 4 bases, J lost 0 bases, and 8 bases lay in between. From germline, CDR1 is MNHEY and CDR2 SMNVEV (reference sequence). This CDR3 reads CASSWKRSTDTQYF. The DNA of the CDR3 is TGTGCCAGCAGTTGGAAACGGAGCACAGATACGCAGTATTTT.